This T cell receptor (beta chain) was documented in a study of blood T cell repertoires in COVID-19. Whole-study context: Acute and convalescent COVID-19 samples came from the United States, Italy and Spain. PBMCs, B-cell-depleted T cells, or T cells were the source of the cDNA or gDNA that made up the material.

Authors' analysis steps: Nucleated cell number was recorded as an estimate derived from reference gene primer amplification. This table comes from immunoSEQ multiplex PCR, and its TCRdb copy is limited to in-frame clones, with some not included. V and J calls and clone size are copied from that table; D and trimming were computed from the DNA. The data hold tens of thousands of clones, with 70% to 90% observed a single time. Per germline, CDR1 SGDLS and CDR2 YYNGEE. Trimming removed 1 base at V and 0 bases at J, with 14 bases between. The CDR3 contains 17 residues. The sample comprised peripheral blood. The genes are TRBV9 and TRBJ1-3; D not certain. This receptor was identified in a woman aged 55-70 years with acute or convalescent COVID-19. The CDR3 DNA reads TGTGCCAGCAGCGTATTTTCGAGGTCCAGCTCTGGAAACACCATATATTTT. It is translated as CASSVFSRSSSGNTIYF. Drawing the rest from reference TRBV9 and TRBJ1-3, the complete variable domain is DSGVTQTPKHLITATGQRVTLRCSPRSGDLSVYWYQQSLDQGLQFLIQYYNGEERAKGNILERFSAQQFPDLHSELNLSSLELGDSALYFCASSVFSRSSSGNTIYFGEGSWLTVV.